This TCR beta chain is drawn from a study of T cells in localized non-small cell lung cancer. Concerning this clone itself: Its antigen remains unidentified.

The V gene lost 6 bases and the J gene lost 0 bases, with 13 bases spanning the gap. CDR3 length: 14 residues. Germline assignment: CDR1 GTSNPN and CDR2 SVGIG (reference sequence). Assay used: immunoSEQ multiplex PCR; TCRdb lists only in-frame clones, some missing. Here the sample spans roughly 34,000 clones, under 90% being singletons. The study's findings and limits: Uninvolved nearby lung showed the greatest T cell clonality, exceeding that found in tumor. Without multi-region sequencing, intratumor heterogeneity could not be excluded.

The genes are TRBV30 and TRBJ2-3; D is uncertain. The clonotype originates from a male donor aged 60 or older with stage III lung adenocarcinoma. Sequenced here: peripheral blood, sampled before any cancer treatment. In nucleotides, the CDR3 is TGTGCCTGCAATACGGGTTCTAGCACAGATACGCAGTATTTT. It specifies CACNTGSSTDTQYF.